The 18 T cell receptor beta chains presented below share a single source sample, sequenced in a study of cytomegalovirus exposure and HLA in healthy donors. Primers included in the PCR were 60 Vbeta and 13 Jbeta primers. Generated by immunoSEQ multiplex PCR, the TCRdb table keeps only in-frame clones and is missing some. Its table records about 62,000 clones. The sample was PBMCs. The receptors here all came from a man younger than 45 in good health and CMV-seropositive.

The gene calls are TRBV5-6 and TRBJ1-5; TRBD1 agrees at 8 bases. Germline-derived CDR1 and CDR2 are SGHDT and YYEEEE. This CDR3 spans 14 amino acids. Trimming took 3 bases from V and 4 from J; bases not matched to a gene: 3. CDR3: CASSWTGSNQPQHF. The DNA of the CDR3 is TGTGCCAGCAGCTGGACAGGGTCTAATCAGCCCCAGCATTTT. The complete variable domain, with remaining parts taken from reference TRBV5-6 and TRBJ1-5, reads DAGVTQSPTHLIKTRGQQVTLRCSPKSGHDTVSWYQQALGQGPQFIFQYYEEEERQRGNFPDRFSGHQFPNYSSELNVNALLLGDSALYLCASSWTGSNQPQHFGDGTRLSIL.

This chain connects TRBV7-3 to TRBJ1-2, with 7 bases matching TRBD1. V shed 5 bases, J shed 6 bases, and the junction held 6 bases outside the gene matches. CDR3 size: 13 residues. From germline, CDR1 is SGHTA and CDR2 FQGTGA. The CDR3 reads CASSPTGTDGYTF. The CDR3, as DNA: TGTGCCAGCAGCCCGACAGGGACAGATGGCTACACCTTC. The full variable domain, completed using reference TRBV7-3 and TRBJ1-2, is GAGVSQTPSNKVTEKGKYVELRCDPISGHTALYWYRQSLGQGPEFLIYFQGTGAADDSGLPNDRFFAVRPEGSVSTLKIQRTERGDSAVYLCASSPTGTDGYTFGSGTRLTVV.

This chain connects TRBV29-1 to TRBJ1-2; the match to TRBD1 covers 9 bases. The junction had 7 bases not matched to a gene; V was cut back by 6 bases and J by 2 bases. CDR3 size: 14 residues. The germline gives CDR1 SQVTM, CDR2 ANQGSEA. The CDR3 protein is CSVVTGGKNYGYTF. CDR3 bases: TGCAGCGTCGTTACAGGGGGCAAAAACTATGGCTACACCTTC.

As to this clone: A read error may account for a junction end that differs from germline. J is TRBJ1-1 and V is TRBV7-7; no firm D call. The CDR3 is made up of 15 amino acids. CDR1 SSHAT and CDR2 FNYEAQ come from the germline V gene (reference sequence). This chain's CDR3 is CASSPSVPGNTEAFF. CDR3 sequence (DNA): TGTGCTAGCAGCCCAAGCGTACCGGGTAACACTGAAGCTTTCTTT.

The CDR3 region is CASSERVTDYNEQFF. CDR3 bases: TGTGCCAGCAGTGAGCGGGTGACTGACTACAATGAGCAGTTCTTC. The V gene is TRBV6-1, the J gene TRBJ2-1, with D maybe TRBD2 (5 bases). The germline V gene encodes CDR1 MNHNS and CDR2 SASEGT. V was cut by 3 bases and J by 3 bases, with 12 bases left in between. The CDR3 runs 15 residues.

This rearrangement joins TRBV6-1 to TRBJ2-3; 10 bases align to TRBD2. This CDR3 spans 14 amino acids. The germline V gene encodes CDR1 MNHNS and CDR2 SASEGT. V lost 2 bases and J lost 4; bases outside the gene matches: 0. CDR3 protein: CASSELAGADTQYF. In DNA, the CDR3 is TGTGCCAGCAGTGAACTAGCGGGAGCAGATACGCAGTATTTT.

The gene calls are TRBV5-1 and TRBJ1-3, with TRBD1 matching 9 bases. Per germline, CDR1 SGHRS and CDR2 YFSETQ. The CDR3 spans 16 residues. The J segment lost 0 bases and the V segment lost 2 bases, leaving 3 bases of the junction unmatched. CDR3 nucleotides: TGCGCCAGCAGCTTAGGGACAGGGCCCTCTGGAAACACCATATATTTT. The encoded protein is CASSLGTGPSGNTIYF.

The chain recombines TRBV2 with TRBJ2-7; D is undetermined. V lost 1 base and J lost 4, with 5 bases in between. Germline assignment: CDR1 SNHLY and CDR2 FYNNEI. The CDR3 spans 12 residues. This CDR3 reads CASSEVPYEQYF. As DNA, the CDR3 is TGTGCCAGCAGTGAAGTCCCTTACGAGCAGTACTTC.

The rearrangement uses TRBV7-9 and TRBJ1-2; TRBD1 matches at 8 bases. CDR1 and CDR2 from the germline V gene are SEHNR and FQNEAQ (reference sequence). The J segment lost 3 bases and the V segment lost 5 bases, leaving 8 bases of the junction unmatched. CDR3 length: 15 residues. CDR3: CASSETGQVYYGYTF. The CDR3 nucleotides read TGTGCCAGCAGCGAAACGGGACAGGTGTACTATGGCTACACCTTC.

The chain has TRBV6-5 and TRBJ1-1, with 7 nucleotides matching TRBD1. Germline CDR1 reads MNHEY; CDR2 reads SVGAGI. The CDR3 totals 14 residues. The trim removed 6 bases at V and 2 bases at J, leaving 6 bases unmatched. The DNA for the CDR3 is TGTGCCAGCAGGGCACAGGGGAAAAACACTGAAGCTTTCTTT. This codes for CASRAQGKNTEAFF.

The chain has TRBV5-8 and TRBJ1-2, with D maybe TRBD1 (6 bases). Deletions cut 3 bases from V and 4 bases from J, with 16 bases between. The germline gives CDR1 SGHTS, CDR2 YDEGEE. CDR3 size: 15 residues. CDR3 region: CASSWVRGQSYGYTF. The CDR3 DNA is TGTGCCAGCAGCTGGGTCCGTGGACAGAGCTATGGCTACACCTTC.

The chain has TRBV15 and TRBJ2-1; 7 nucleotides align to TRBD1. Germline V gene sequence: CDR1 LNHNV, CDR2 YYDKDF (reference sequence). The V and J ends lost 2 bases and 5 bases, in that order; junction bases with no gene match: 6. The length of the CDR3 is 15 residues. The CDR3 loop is CATSRRQGQDNEQFF. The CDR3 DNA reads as TGTGCCACCAGCAGAAGACAGGGACAAGACAATGAGCAGTTCTTC.

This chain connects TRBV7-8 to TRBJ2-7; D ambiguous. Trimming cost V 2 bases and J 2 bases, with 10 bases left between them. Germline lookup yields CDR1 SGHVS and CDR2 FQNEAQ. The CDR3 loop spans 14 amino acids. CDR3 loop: CASSLSKSAYEQYF. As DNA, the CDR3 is TGTGCCAGCAGCTTAAGCAAGAGCGCCTACGAGCAGTACTTC.

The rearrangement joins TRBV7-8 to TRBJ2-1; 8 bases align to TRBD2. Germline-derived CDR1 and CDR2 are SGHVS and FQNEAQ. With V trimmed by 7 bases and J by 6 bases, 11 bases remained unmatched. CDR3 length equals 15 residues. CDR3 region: CASTAGTSRRNEQFF. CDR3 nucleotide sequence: TGTGCCAGCACCGCCGGGACTAGTCGACGCAATGAGCAGTTCTTC.

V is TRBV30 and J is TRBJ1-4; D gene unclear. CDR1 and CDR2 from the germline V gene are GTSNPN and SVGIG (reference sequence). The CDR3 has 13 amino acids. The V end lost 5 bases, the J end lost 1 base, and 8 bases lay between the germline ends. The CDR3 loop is CAWSRETNEKLFF. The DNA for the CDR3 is TGTGCCTGGTCCCGGGAAACTAATGAAAAACTGTTTTTT.

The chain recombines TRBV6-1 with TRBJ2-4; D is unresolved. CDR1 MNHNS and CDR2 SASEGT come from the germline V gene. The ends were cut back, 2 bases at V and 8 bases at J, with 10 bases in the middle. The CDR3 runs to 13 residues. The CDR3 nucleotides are TGTGCCAGCAGTGAAAAGCCCGAGGACATTCAGTACTTC. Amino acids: CASSEKPEDIQYF.

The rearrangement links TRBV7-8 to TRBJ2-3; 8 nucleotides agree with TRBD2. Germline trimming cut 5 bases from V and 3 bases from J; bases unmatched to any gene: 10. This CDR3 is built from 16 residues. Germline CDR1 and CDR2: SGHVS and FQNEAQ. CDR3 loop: CASSLRGSGATDTQYF. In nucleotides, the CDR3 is TGTGCCAGCAGCCTACGGGGTAGCGGGGCTACAGATACGCAGTATTTT.

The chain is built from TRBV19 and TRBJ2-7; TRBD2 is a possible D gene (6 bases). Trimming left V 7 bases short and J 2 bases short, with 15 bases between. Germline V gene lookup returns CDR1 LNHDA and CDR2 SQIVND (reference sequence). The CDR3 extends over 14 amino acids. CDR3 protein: CASKLALSAYEQYF. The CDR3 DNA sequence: TGTGCCAGTAAACTAGCCCTGAGCGCCTACGAGCAGTACTTC. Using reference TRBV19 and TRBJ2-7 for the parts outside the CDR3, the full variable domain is DGGITQSPKYLFRKEGQNVTLSCEQNLNHDAMYWYRQDPGQGLRLIYYSQIVNDFQKGDIAEGYSVSREKKESFPLTVTSAQKNPTAFYLCASKLALSAYEQYFGPGTRLTVT.